A selection of T cell receptor beta chains follows, all from one sample in a study of identical twins. Using its own MiXCR run on the 5' RACE reads, TCRdb lists one record per CDR3 protein. The sample contains some 440,000 distinct CDR3 sequences, roughly a quarter of which appear only once. These same data were also listed under a study on T cells expressing NK-cell markers.

The sequenced material came from CD4+ T cells sorted from blood. These receptors came from a woman under 30 in good health. Each CDR3 is given with its conserved first and last residue. A D gene is named only where the DNA matches it firmly. Clone size appears in some rows only: once, few, many, or a class for an expanded clone.

j_gene	d_gene	abundance	len	v_gene	CDR3aa	CDR3nt
TRBJ2-1	NA	NA	15	TRBV5-1	CASSMGDKTYNEQFF	TGCGCCAGCAGCATGGGCGATAAGACCTACAATGAGCAGTTCTTC
TRBJ2-7	NA	few	14	TRBV5-6	CASSFGTLDYEQYF	TGTGCCAGCAGCTTCGGAACCTTGGACTACGAGCAGTACTTC
TRBJ2-5	NA	NA	15	TRBV5-1	CASSLAWALGETQYF	TGCGCCAGCAGCTTGGCCTGGGCCCTTGGAGAGACCCAGTACTTC
TRBJ2-1	TRBD2	NA	15	TRBV11-3	CASSPSGGALGEQFF	TGTGCCAGCAGTCCTAGCGGGGGGGCGTTAGGAGAGCAGTTCTTC
TRBJ1-1	NA	few	14	TRBV5-1	CASSLEFGQIKAFF	TGCGCCAGCAGCTTGGAGTTTGGGCAGATTAAAGCTTTCTTT
TRBJ2-7	TRBD1	few	12	TRBV20-1	CSAREDRDEQYF	TGCAGTGCTAGGGAAGACAGGGACGAGCAGTACTTC
TRBJ1-2	NA	NA	12	TRBV3-1	CASSQGQNGYTF	TGTGCCAGCAGCCAAGGTCAGAATGGCTACACCTTC
TRBJ2-1	NA	few	16	TRBV6-1	CASSEQGPNSIHEQFF	TGTGCCAGCAGTGAACAGGGTCCAAATAGTATCCATGAGCAGTTCTTC
TRBJ2-5	TRBD1	NA	14	TRBV9	CASSKGTDQETQYF	TGTGCCAGCAGCAAAGGGACAGACCAAGAGACCCAGTACTTC
TRBJ2-7	TRBD1	NA	14	TRBV15	CATSRGQGAYEQYF	TGTGCCACCAGCAGAGGACAGGGGGCCTACGAGCAGTACTTC
TRBJ2-5	TRBD1	NA	15	TRBV7-9	CASSQRRTGEETQYF	TGTGCCAGCAGTCAGCGGAGGACAGGGGAAGAGACCCAGTACTTC
TRBJ2-5	TRBD1	NA	15	TRBV27	CASSPRGTGWETQYF	TGTGCCAGCAGTCCTCGGGGGACAGGGTGGGAGACCCAGTACTTC
TRBJ1-4	NA	NA	16	TRBV6-1	CASTPRPGPTNEKLFF	TGTGCCAGCACCCCACGCCCGGGGCCAACTAATGAAAAACTGTTTTTT
TRBJ2-5	TRBD1	many	12	TRBV6-5	CASTQGAGTQYF	TGTGCCAGCACCCAGGGGGCGGGGACCCAGTACTTC
TRBJ1-1	TRBD1	NA	13	TRBV7-8	CASRGQGAGEAFF	TGTGCCAGCAGGGGACAGGGGGCAGGAGAAGCTTTCTTT
TRBJ2-7	NA	few	14	TRBV6-1	CASRIAAARREQYF	TGTGCCAGCAGGATAGCGGCCGCAAGGAGAGAGCAGTACTTC
TRBJ2-1	NA	few	15	TRBV6-1	CASRPPLASYNEQFF	TGTGCCAGCAGGCCCCCGCTAGCTAGCTACAATGAGCAGTTCTTC